Here is one TCR beta chain with its context. The CDR3 is 15 residues long. The V gene lost 2 bases and the J gene lost 7 bases, with 18 bases spanning the gap. CDR1 SGHNT and CDR2 YYREEE come from the germline V gene (reference sequence). The data belong to a study of control samples from healthy donors and cancer patients. Libraries were prepared by immunoSEQ multiplex PCR; TCRdb keeps only in-frame clonotypes and omits some of them. The sample comprises some 35,000 clones, 90% to 95% of which are singletons, and about 1.7% rests with the top ten. The origin of this receptor is a man in his forties with colorectal cancer. Sequenced input: PBMCs. This sequence joins TRBV5-4 and TRBJ1-1; weak D call: TRBD1 (5 bases). As DNA, the CDR3 is TGTGCCAGCAGCTTATCATCGGGCAGGGAGAATGAAGCTTTCTTT. Its protein product is CASSLSSGRENEAFF.